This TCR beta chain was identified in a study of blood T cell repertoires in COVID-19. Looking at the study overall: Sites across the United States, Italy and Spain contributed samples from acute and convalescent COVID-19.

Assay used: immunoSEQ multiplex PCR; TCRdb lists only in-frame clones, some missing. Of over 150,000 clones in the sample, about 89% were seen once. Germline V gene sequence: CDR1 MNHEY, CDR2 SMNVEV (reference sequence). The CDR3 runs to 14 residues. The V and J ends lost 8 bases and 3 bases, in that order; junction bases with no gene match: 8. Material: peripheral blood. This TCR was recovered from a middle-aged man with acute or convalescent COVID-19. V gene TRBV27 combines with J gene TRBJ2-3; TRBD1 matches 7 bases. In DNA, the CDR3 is TGTGCCAGCGGAAACAGGGGTGTGACAGATACGCAGTATTTT. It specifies CASGNRGVTDTQYF.